What follows are 14 T cell receptor beta chains derived from one specimen sequenced in a study of T cell responses to AZD1222 COVID-19 vaccine. Only in-frame clones appear in the TCRdb table, and some are missing; sequencing was by immunoSEQ multiplex PCR. The data contain about 120,000 clones, 70% to 90% of them singletons. Sequencing was performed on peripheral blood, taken on day 0 of AZD1222 vaccination. The source of these receptors is an adult in good health.

The rearrangement uses TRBV27 and TRBJ1-2, with no clear D. The V end was cut by 2 bases, the J end by 5 bases, with 21 bases between. Germline loops: CDR1 MNHEY, CDR2 SMNVEV (reference sequence). The CDR3 loop spans 17 amino acids. Here the CDR3 DNA reads TGTGCCAGCAGTTTAGTTGGCGGTAAGCCTGGGAAATATGGCTACACCTTC. This gives the protein CASSLVGGKPGKYGYTF.

V usage is TRBV5-1 and J usage is TRBJ2-7; 7 nucleotides align to TRBD2. J gave up 5 bases and V 2 bases, and 16 bases lay outside the gene matches. This CDR3 is 17 amino acids long. Germline CDR1 is SGHRS and CDR2 is YFSETQ. Here the CDR3 DNA reads TGCGCCAGCAGCTTAGGCGGGAGTCCCAGTCAATCTAACGAGCAGTACTTC. Its protein product is CASSLGGSPSQSNEQYF.

The gene calls are TRBV5-1 and TRBJ2-1; D may be TRBD2 (6 bases). The V end lost 6 bases, the J end lost 4 bases, and 20 bases lay between the germline ends. CDR3 size: 16 residues. The germline gives CDR1 SGHRS, CDR2 YFSETQ. In DNA form, the CDR3 reads TGCGCCAGCAAAGCGCTAGCGAGATCGGATTACAATGAGCAGTTCTTC. This translates into CASKALARSDYNEQFF.

This clone was seen only once. The V gene is TRBV6-5, the J gene TRBJ1-3; D unclear. Trimming stripped 5 bases from V and 4 bases from J, with 9 bases between. This CDR3 is 13 amino acids long. CDR1 is MNHEY, CDR2 SVGAGI, per germline. CDR3 DNA sequence: TGTGCCAGCAGTCAGTCGTGGGGAAACACCATATATTTT. This sequence encodes CASSQSWGNTIYF.

V usage is TRBV6-5 and J usage is TRBJ1-2, with unresolved D. This CDR3 has 14 residues. Germline assignment: CDR1 MNHEY and CDR2 SVGAGI. Trimming removed 6 bases from V and 5 bases from J, with 16 bases in between. Here the CDR3 reads CASRALGGPYGYTF. Here the CDR3 DNA reads TGTGCCAGCAGGGCGTTAGGTGGCCCATATGGCTACACCTTC.

The chain joins TRBV2 to TRBJ1-1; the D is unclear. The CDR3 runs to 14 residues. CDR1 and CDR2 (germline): SNHLY, FYNNEI. Trimming stripped 3 bases from V and 6 bases from J, with 14 bases between. The CDR3 region has the DNA TGTGCCAGCAGTGATTCGGGGTTTGACGCTGAAGCTTTCTTT. Translating it yields CASSDSGFDAEAFF.

The chain recombines TRBV11-2 with TRBJ2-5; 9 bases align to TRBD2. Germline V gives CDR1 SGHAT, CDR2 FQNNGV. The ends lost 4 bases at V and 5 bases at J; junction bases unmatched: 8. The CDR3 loop spans 15 amino acids. The DNA for the CDR3 is TGTGCCAGCAGCTCCCTCCGCGGGAGGGAGGAGACCCAGTACTTC. Translated: CASSSLRGREETQYF.

The J gene is TRBJ1-2, the V gene TRBV3-1 (or the pseudogene TRBV3-2); possible D gene TRBD1, 6 bases. V shed 4 bases and J shed 0 bases, with 15 bases lying between them. Germline assignment: CDR1 LGHDT and CDR2 YNNKEL (reference sequence). The CDR3 runs to 16 residues. The CDR3 loop reads CASSRGQSVSNYGYTF. The DNA for the CDR3 is TGTGCCAGCAGCCGCGGACAGTCCGTTTCTAACTATGGCTACACCTTC.

J is TRBJ2-2 and V is TRBV6-2 or TRBV6-3; D ambiguous. V was clipped by 2 bases and J by 0 bases, with 13 bases between them. Germline values: CDR1 MNHEY, CDR2 SVGEGT. The CDR3 consists of 17 residues. CDR3 DNA: TGTGCCAGCAGTTACCCCTCTCTATATTCGAACACCGGGGAGCTGTTTTTT. It encodes CASSYPSLYSNTGELFF.

V usage is TRBV7-3 and J usage is TRBJ2-1, with D tentatively TRBD2 (5 bases). The CDR3 has 15 amino acids. In germline, CDR1 is SGHTA, CDR2 FQGTGA. Trimming removed 10 bases from V and 0 bases from J, with 16 bases in between. The DNA of the CDR3 is TGTGCCACGCGGGCCACACATAGCTCCTACAATGAGCAGTTCTTC. Its translation: CATRATHSSYNEQFF.

The rearrangement joins TRBV9 to TRBJ2-2; possible D gene TRBD2, 5 bases. This CDR3 contains 15 residues. Per germline, CDR1 SGDLS and CDR2 YYNGEE. V shed 1 base and J shed 0 bases, with 7 bases lying between them. CDR3 sequence reads: CASSVFGANTGELFF. CDR3 sequence (DNA): TGTGCCAGCAGCGTATTCGGGGCGAACACCGGGGAGCTGTTTTTT.

The gene calls are TRBV6-1 and TRBJ1-2, with a weak D call TRBD1 (5 bases). CDR1 MNHNS and CDR2 SASEGT come from the germline V gene. The V gene lost 1 base and the J gene lost 4 bases, with 13 bases spanning the gap. The CDR3 has 15 amino acids. Here the CDR3 DNA reads TGTGCCAGCAGTGAAGGGAGGGGCGTCGGCTATGGCTACACCTTC. Translating it yields CASSEGRGVGYGYTF.

The chain is built from TRBV7-3 and TRBJ1-1; D might be TRBD1 (5 bases). The ends were cut back, 0 bases at V and 7 bases at J, with 21 bases in the middle. The CDR3 totals 17 residues. Germline V lookup: CDR1 SGHTA, CDR2 FQGTGA. DNA for the CDR3: TGTGCCAGCAGCTTAACCCCCCCGGGTCTGGGGCAGAGTGAAGCTTTCTTT. It is translated as CASSLTPPGLGQSEAFF.

The gene calls are TRBV10-3 and TRBJ1-5, with D possibly matching TRBD1 (6 bases). In germline, CDR1 is ENHRY, CDR2 SYGVKD. CDR3 size: 13 residues. Trimming took off 10 bases at V and 3 bases at J, with 13 bases between the two ends. The CDR3 bases are TGTGCCAGCGACTCAGGGGCCAATCAGCCCCAGCATTTT. This gives the protein CASDSGANQPQHF.